These 5 T cell receptor beta chains came from one sample sequenced in a study of persistence of HIV-infected CD4 T cells. The immunoSEQ assay was version 4, run in survey mode. Generated by immunoSEQ multiplex PCR, the TCRdb table keeps only in-frame clones and is missing some. The repertoire holds 45,000 or so clones, with about 85% as singletons. Their antigens remain unidentified. Anti-CD3/anti-CD28 beads served as a nonspecific positive control stimulus. Sorting of responding CD4+ T cells relied on upregulated CD40 ligand together with CD69. The specimen was CD4+ T cells sorted from PBMCs after 18-hour stimulation, collected from a patient who received antiretroviral therapy. The receptors stem from an adult woman with HIV who was CMV-seropositive.

This chain uses TRBV5-1 with TRBJ2-5; 9 nucleotides agree with TRBD1. The V gene end was trimmed by 4 bases and the J gene end by 5 bases; junction bases not matched to a gene: 9. CDR3 length equals 15 residues. In germline, CDR1 is SGHRS, CDR2 YFSETQ. CDR3 coding DNA: TGCGCCAGCAGCATGGGACAGGGTGGTTCGGAGACCCAGTACTTC. It yields the protein CASSMGQGGSETQYF.

The chain employs TRBV29-1 and TRBJ2-7, with TRBD2 as a possible D gene (6 bases). Germline-derived CDR1 and CDR2 are SQVTM and ANQGSEA. The CDR3 sequence is 12 residues long. V was clipped by 7 bases and J by 3 bases, with 13 bases between them. This CDR3 is CSGLGTGYEQYF. Written as DNA, the CDR3 is TGCAGCGGATTGGGGACTGGCTACGAGCAGTACTTC.

The V gene is TRBV24-1, the J gene TRBJ1-1, with D possibly TRBD1 on 5 matching bases. The CDR3 loop spans 14 amino acids. The germline V gene has CDR1 KGHDR and CDR2 SFDVKD. Trimming took 8 bases from V and 5 from J, leaving 17 bases between them. CDR3 nucleotides: TGTGCCACCAACAGCGGGGCAGCGGGAACTGAAGCTTTCTTT. It specifies CATNSGAAGTEAFF.

The chain carries TRBV9 and TRBJ2-3, with 8 bases identical to TRBD1. This CDR3 is built from 16 residues. CDR1 and CDR2 from the germline V gene are SGDLS and YYNGEE. V trimming: 4 bases; J trimming: 2 bases; junction bases outside the gene matches: 9. The CDR3 protein is CASSSRTGSFTDTQYF. DNA of the CDR3: TGTGCCAGCAGCTCCCGGACAGGGAGTTTCACAGATACGCAGTATTTT.

This chain connects TRBV5-1 to TRBJ1-6; 7 nucleotides line up with TRBD1. The CDR3 covers 13 residues. In germline, CDR1 is SGHRS, CDR2 YFSETQ. V trimming: 7 bases; J trimming: 7 bases; junction bases outside the gene matches: 5. CDR3 DNA: TGCGCCAGCCATCGGGACAGCAATTCACCCCTCCACTTT. As protein: CASHRDSNSPLHF. Based on the CDR3 plus reference TRBV5-1 and TRBJ1-6, the full variable domain is KAGVTQTPRYLIKTRGQQVTLSCSPISGHRSVSWYQQTPGQGLQFLFEYFSETQRNKGNFPGRFSGRQFSNSRSEMNVSTLELGDSALYLCASHRDSNSPLHFGNGTRLTVT.